One TCR beta chain is described in this entry. Genomic DNA, serving as template, underwent TCR beta VDJ and CDR3 profiling. TCRdb passed the reads through MiXCR, listing each CDR3 protein once. This sample has about 190,000 distinct CDR3 sequences; over 60% occur once, and the top ten carry about 45%. The entry originates in a study of CD8+CD57+ T cells in acquired aplastic anemia. About the study: Sorted cells (CD4+ and CD8+) yielded DNA amounts that averaged approximately 3.1 ug.

The clonotype was recovered from a human donor with severe aplastic anemia or a healthy control (not recorded which). Sequencing was carried out using sorted CD4+, CD8+, or CD8+CD57+ T cells (not recorded which) from PBMCs.

As DNA, the CDR3 is TGTGCCAGCAGTGACCAGGGTTACGCTGGAAACACCATATATTTT. Protein product: CASSDQGYAGNTIYF. The V call is TRBV2, the J call TRBJ1-3; perhaps TRBD1 as D (5 bases). CDR3 length: 15 residues. Trimming shortened V by 3 bases and J by 2 bases, and 11 bases separated the two germline ends. Germline V gives CDR1 SNHLY, CDR2 FYNNEI. Supplemented by reference TRBV2 and TRBJ1-3, the full variable domain reads EPEVTQTPSHQVTQMGQEVILRCVPISNHLYFYWYRQILGQKVEFLVSFYNNEISEKSEIFDDQFSVERPDGSNFTLKIRSTKLEDSAMYFCASSDQGYAGNTIYFGEGSWLTVV.